The 24 T cell receptor beta chains listed next were all sequenced from one sample in a study of vaccination and CD4 T cells after COVID-19. No antigen has been assigned to these receptors. Stated treatment: roughly 10-day PBMC culture with coronavirus spike peptide pools or control peptides (ViraFEST assay). From the unexposed donor, CD4+ T cells were collected ahead of the COVID-19 pandemic (2011-2018). The study sequenced cultured CD4+ T cell DNA using the Oncomine TCR Beta short-read assay. TCRdb ran MiXCR on the PCR reads and lists one entry per CDR3 protein. The table includes about 5,700 distinct CDR3 sequences, 30% to 40% detected once. The specimen sequenced was CD4+ T cells from blood, cultured in vitro. The receptors were sampled from a human donor in good health.

The chain uses TRBV5-1 and TRBJ2-6, with D maybe TRBD2 (6 bases). The V gene's germline CDR1 is SGHRS and CDR2 YFSETQ. There are 18 residues in the CDR3. Trimming cost V 3 bases and J 0 bases, with 16 bases left between them. The DNA of the CDR3 is TGCGCCAGCAGCTCTGCTATCGGGGGACGCTCTGGGGCCAACGTCCTGACTTTC. Translated, it gives CASSSAIGGRSGANVLTF. Using reference TRBV5-1 and TRBJ2-6 for the parts outside the CDR3, the full variable domain is KAGVTQTPRYLIKTRGQQVTLSCSPISGHRSVSWYQQTPGQGLQFLFEYFSETQRNKGNFPGRFSGRQFSNSRSEMNVSTLELGDSALYLCASSSAIGGRSGANVLTFGAGSRLTVL.

The chain employs TRBV4-2 and TRBJ1-5, with D unresolved. The CDR3 is 14 amino acids. CDR1 and CDR2 from the germline V gene are LGHNA and YNFKEQ. With 0 bases removed from V and 7 bases from J, the gap between germline ends came to 10 bases. CDR3 sequence reads: CASSQDPGEQPQHF. The CDR3 region has the DNA TGTGCCAGCAGCCAAGACCCGGGAGAGCAGCCCCAGCATTTT.

This clonotype was seen a handful of times. V usage is TRBV25-1 and J usage is TRBJ2-5; D not certain. This CDR3 has 17 amino acids. Trimming took 8 bases from V and 2 from J, leaving 24 bases between them. In germline, CDR1 is MGHDK, CDR2 SYGVNS. The CDR3 loop is CASVIDPRSTHQETQYF. For the CDR3, the DNA is TGTGCCAGCGTAATTGATCCGAGGAGTACGCATCAAGAGACCCAGTACTTC. Based on the CDR3 plus reference TRBV25-1 and TRBJ2-5, the full variable domain is EADIYQTPRYLVIGTGKKITLECSQTMGHDKMYWYQQDPGMELHLIHYSYGVNSTEKGDLSSESTVSRIRTEHFPLTLESARPSHTSQYLCASVIDPRSTHQETQYFGPGTRLLVL.

The chain recombines TRBV5-6 with TRBJ2-7; D uncertain. Germline-derived CDR1 and CDR2 are SGHDT and YYEEEE. The V end was cut by 1 base, the J end by 5 bases, with 4 bases between. This CDR3 is 11 amino acids long. CDR3 residues: CASSLYDEQYF. The CDR3 coding sequence is TGTGCCAGCAGCTTGTATGACGAGCAGTACTTC.

As to this clonotype: The conserved closing phenylalanine or tryptophan is absent in this CDR3, likely reflecting a read error. This chain links TRBV6-1 with TRBJ2-7; D is uncertain. Germline-derived CDR1 and CDR2 are MNHNS and SASEGT. The V end lost 10 bases, the J end lost 3 bases, and 22 bases lay between the germline ends. This CDR3 region has 15 residues. The CDR3 spells CATLLIPHLSYEQYL. Written as DNA, the CDR3 is TGTGCCACCCTCCTAATCCCCCATCTTAGCTACGAGCAGTACTTA.

J is TRBJ1-5 and V is TRBV7-8, with 7 positions matching TRBD1. Germline loops: CDR1 SGHVS, CDR2 FQNEAQ. CDR3 length: 13 residues. V shed 8 bases and J 5 bases; nucleotides not matched to a gene: 6. CDR3 amino acids: CASAPDRDQPQHF. As DNA, the CDR3 is TGTGCCAGCGCCCCCGACAGGGATCAGCCCCAGCATTTT.

The V gene is TRBV20-1, the J gene TRBJ1-5; 8 bases agree with TRBD1. V lost 6 bases and J lost 6; bases outside the gene matches: 7. This CDR3 is 13 amino acids long. Per the germline V gene, CDR1 is DFQATT and CDR2 is SNEGSKA (reference sequence). The CDR3 nucleotides are TGCAGTGCAGCAGGGGGCGCGAGTCAGCCCCAGCATTTT. Protein product: CSAAGGASQPQHF.

The J gene is TRBJ2-3, the V gene TRBV11-3, with TRBD2 matching over 7 bases. V trimming: 5 bases; J trimming: 2 bases; junction bases outside the gene matches: 4. The CDR3 runs to 14 residues. The V gene's germline CDR1 is SGHNT and CDR2 YENEEA. DNA of the CDR3: TGTGCCAGCAGCCCGGCGGGGGTCACAGATACGCAGTATTTT. It is translated as CASSPAGVTDTQYF.

This clonotype was counted between two and nine times. The chain combines TRBV7-3 with TRBJ2-1; the match to TRBD2 covers 7 bases. Germline lookup yields CDR1 SGHTA and CDR2 FQGTGA. The CDR3 totals 16 residues. The ends lost 4 bases at V and 5 bases at J; junction bases unmatched: 11. CDR3 nucleotide sequence: TGTGCCAGCAGCTCCCTCCCCCGAGCGGGGAACAATGAGCAGTTCTTC. Translated: CASSSLPRAGNNEQFF.

V is TRBV7-6 and J is TRBJ1-1; D unclear. There are 13 residues in the CDR3. Trimming pared 4 bases from V and 1 base from J, leaving 7 bases between. Germline assignment: CDR1 SGHVS and CDR2 FNYEAQ. CDR3 loop: CASSSDGNTEAFF. CDR3 nucleotides: TGTGCCAGCAGCTCAGACGGGAACACTGAAGCTTTCTTT.

A few counts support this clonotype. This rearrangement joins TRBV6-5 to TRBJ2-5; unclear D gene. This CDR3 has 14 residues. Germline lookup yields CDR1 MNHEY and CDR2 SVGAGI. Trimming shortened V by 0 bases and J by 1 base, and 6 bases separated the two germline ends. CDR3 nucleotide sequence: TGTGCCAGCAGTTACTCGGGGATCCAAGAGACCCAGTACTTC. Translation: CASSYSGIQETQYF.

This sequence joins TRBV19 and TRBJ1-1, with TRBD1 matching 7 bases. V dropped 0 bases and J dropped 1; count of bases not matched to a gene: 5. CDR1 is LNHDA, CDR2 SQIVND, per germline (reference sequence). This CDR3 is 16 amino acids long. CDR3 sequence: CASSIDRDRWNTEAFF. The CDR3 coding sequence is TGTGCCAGTAGTATAGATCGGGACAGATGGAACACTGAAGCTTTCTTT. Variable domain in full (rest from reference TRBV19 and TRBJ1-1): DGGITQSPKYLFRKEGQNVTLSCEQNLNHDAMYWYRQDPGQGLRLIYYSQIVNDFQKGDIAEGYSVSREKKESFPLTVTSAQKNPTAFYLCASSIDRDRWNTEAFFGQGTRLTVV.

A few counts support this clonotype. The chain joins TRBV12-3 or TRBV12-4 to TRBJ1-2, with TRBD1 identical over 10 bases. Unmatched junction bases numbered 11, after V lost 5 bases and J lost 5 bases. The CDR3 consists of 16 residues. The chain's CDR3 is CASSIRIDRGLYGYTF. The CDR3 DNA is TGTGCCAGCAGTATAAGGATCGACAGGGGGCTTTATGGCTACACCTTC.

This chain uses TRBV6-1 with TRBJ2-3; maybe TRBD2 (6 bases). CDR1 and CDR2 from the germline V gene are MNHNS and SASEGT. V gave up 6 bases and J gave up 9 bases, with 13 bases separating them. The CDR3 contains 12 residues. This CDR3 is CASSRPGGTQYF. For the CDR3, the DNA is TGTGCCAGCAGCCGCCCCGGGGGAACGCAGTATTTT.

The rearrangement uses TRBV20-1 and TRBJ1-2, with a weak D call TRBD1 (5 bases). CDR3 size: 12 residues. Trimming removed 3 bases from V and 4 bases from J, with 9 bases in between. The germline V gene encodes CDR1 DFQATT and CDR2 SNEGSKA (reference sequence). CDR3 loop: CSARGPSYGYTF. The CDR3 nucleotides are TGCAGTGCTAGGGGGCCTTCCTATGGCTACACCTTC.

This chain links TRBV6-2 or TRBV6-3 with TRBJ2-3, with D perhaps TRBD2 (6 bases). The CDR3 length is 17 residues. Trimming left V 0 bases short and J 0 bases short, with 13 bases between. Germline V gene sequence: CDR1 MNHEY, CDR2 SVGEGT. The DNA for the CDR3 is TGTGCCAGCAGTTACTCGATCGGAGGGGTAAGCACAGATACGCAGTATTTT. Translated, it gives CASSYSIGGVSTDTQYF.

The chain's CDR3 is CASSEEVTGNEQYF. The CDR3 coding sequence is TGTGCCAGCAGTGAAGAGGTGACAGGGAACGAGCAGTACTTC. The V gene is TRBV2, the J gene TRBJ2-7, with 7 bases identical to TRBD1. The CDR3 consists of 14 residues. V lost 1 base, J lost 5 bases, and 5 bases stayed unmatched. Germline-derived CDR1 and CDR2 are SNHLY and FYNNEI.

This clonotype was counted between two and nine times. V and J are TRBV6-5 and TRBJ1-2; 8 bases line up with TRBD1. Germline CDR1 reads MNHEY; CDR2 reads SVGAGI. J was trimmed by 8 bases and V by 1 base; bases with no gene match: 6. CDR3 size: 14 residues. CDR3 sequence (DNA): TGTGCCAGCAGTTACTTGCAGGGGGCTAACGGCTACACCTTC. Translating it yields CASSYLQGANGYTF.

The chain couples TRBV7-3 to TRBJ2-6, with TRBD1 as a possible D gene (5 bases). CDR3 length: 16 amino acids. Germline loops: CDR1 SGHTA, CDR2 FQGTGA. V was cut by 10 bases and J by 2 bases, with 18 bases left in between. This CDR3 is CATHAGKEAGANVLTF. CDR3 sequence (DNA): TGTGCCACCCATGCAGGGAAAGAGGCTGGGGCCAACGTCCTGACTTTC. Supplemented by reference TRBV7-3 and TRBJ2-6, the full variable domain reads GAGVSQTPSNKVTEKGKYVELRCDPISGHTALYWYRQSLGQGPEFLIYFQGTGAADDSGLPNDRFFAVRPEGSVSTLKIQRTERGDSAVYLCATHAGKEAGANVLTFGAGSRLTVL.

This clonotype was detected only a few times. The gene calls are TRBV11-2 and TRBJ1-3; D is unclear. Deletions cut 3 bases from V and 3 bases from J, with 6 bases between. The CDR3 consists of 13 residues. Germline V gives CDR1 SGHAT, CDR2 FQNNGV. The CDR3: CASSFTNGNTIYF. CDR3 nucleotide sequence: TGTGCCAGCAGCTTTACGAATGGAAACACCATATATTTT.

CDR3: CASSQDSRKVGQPQHF. CDR3 DNA: TGCGCCAGCAGCCAAGATAGTAGGAAGGTTGGACAGCCCCAGCATTTT. The V call is TRBV4-1, the J call TRBJ1-5; D remains unclear. Germline values: CDR1 MGHRA, CDR2 YSYEKL. This CDR3 contains 16 residues. Trimming took off 0 bases at V and 7 bases at J, with 16 bases between the two ends.

The sample holds a few counts of this clonotype. The chain uses TRBV7-9 and TRBJ1-1; possibly TRBD1 for D (6 bases). Germline V gene lookup returns CDR1 SEHNR and CDR2 FQNEAQ (reference sequence). The CDR3 covers 13 residues. With 1 base removed from V and 11 bases from J, the gap between germline ends came to 14 bases. DNA of the CDR3: TGTGCCAGCAGCTTAGAGGACAGCCCGCCTGCTTTCTTT. Amino acids: CASSLEDSPPAFF.

This clonotype was detected a few times. The chain's CDR3 is CSARDFLAGESYEQYF. CDR3 nucleotides: TGCAGTGCTAGAGATTTCCTAGCGGGGGAATCCTACGAGCAGTACTTC. This sequence joins TRBV20-1 and TRBJ2-7; 10 bases match TRBD2. Germline assignment: CDR1 DFQATT and CDR2 SNEGSKA (reference sequence). The CDR3 has 16 residues. The V gene end was trimmed by 0 bases and the J gene end by 1 base; junction bases not matched to a gene: 6.

The CDR3: CASSYQTGRTEETQYF. CDR3 DNA: TGTGCCAGCAGTTACCAGACAGGGCGGACCGAAGAGACCCAGTACTTC. V usage is TRBV6-2 or TRBV6-3 and J usage is TRBJ2-5; 7 positions agree with TRBD1. Germline CDR1 is MNHEY and CDR2 is SVGEGT. This CDR3 spans 16 amino acids. After removal of 2 bases from V and 3 bases from J, the junction contained 9 bases not matched to a gene.